These 20 T cell receptor beta chains were sequenced from one sample in a study of OX40 agonist ivuxolimab in advanced cancers. The method was immunoSEQ multiplex PCR; TCRdb's version includes in-frame clones alone and lacks a portion of them. The sample records 68,000 or so clones, 86% being singletons. The sequenced sample was CD4+ or CD8+ T cells sorted from blood, obtained in a trial of the OX40 agonist ivuxolimab. The receptors were sampled from an adult with an advanced solid tumor such as melanoma, head and neck, liver or kidney cancer.

This clone showed up just a few times. The chain uses TRBV7-2 and TRBJ1-1, with D unclear. Germline loops: CDR1 SGHTA, CDR2 FQGNSA. The CDR3 totals 13 residues. V was pared by 4 bases and J by 6 bases, with 12 bases between. The CDR3 DNA sequence: TGTGCCAGCAGCTGGACTGGGAGCTCTGAAGCTTTCTTT. Its translation is CASSWTGSSEAFF.

The chain combines TRBV14 with TRBJ1-2, with TRBD1 as a possible D gene (5 bases). V lost 4 bases and J lost 4, with 22 bases in between. The CDR3 spans 17 residues. Looked up from germline, CDR1 is SGHDN and CDR2 is FVKESK. CDR3 DNA: TGTGCCAGCAGCCCCCCCCGTTTCTTTCGGGGGTCCTATGGCTACACCTTC. Translation gives CASSPPRFFRGSYGYTF.

The rearrangement links TRBV5-6 to TRBJ1-2, with TRBD1 matching over 7 bases. Germline V gene lookup returns CDR1 SGHDT and CDR2 YYEEEE. Losses at the gene ends were 1 base for V and 1 base for J; bases not matched to a gene: 1. This CDR3 contains 14 residues. CDR3 in DNA: TGTGCCAGCAGCTTGCAGGGGGGTAACTATGGCTACACCTTC. Its protein product is CASSLQGGNYGYTF.

The rearrangement uses TRBV19 and TRBJ1-5; no clear D gene. V was cut by 3 bases and J by 6 bases, with 15 bases left in between. Germline V gene data show CDR1 as LNHDA and CDR2 as SQIVND (reference sequence). The CDR3 sequence is 15 residues long. CDR3 amino acids: CASSIRSAGGQPQHF. CDR3 nucleotide sequence: TGTGCCAGTAGTATCAGATCGGCAGGCGGTCAGCCCCAGCATTTT.

V and J are TRBV6-5 and TRBJ2-2; D may be TRBD1 (5 bases). Between the trimmed V and J ends, which lost 4 bases and 6 bases, there was a span of 12 bases. Germline loops: CDR1 MNHEY, CDR2 SVGAGI. CDR3 length equals 14 residues. The CDR3 loop is CASSWQGTAGELFF. DNA for the CDR3: TGTGCCAGCAGTTGGCAGGGAACGGCCGGGGAGCTGTTTTTT.

V and J are TRBV7-8 and TRBJ1-2, with 8 bases fitting TRBD1. The CDR3 has 14 residues. After removal of 5 bases from V and 4 bases from J, the junction contained 6 bases not matched to a gene. Germline CDR1 reads SGHVS; CDR2 reads FQNEAQ. The chain's CDR3 is CASSTTGQVYGYTF. The CDR3 DNA reads as TGTGCCAGCAGCACCACGGGACAGGTCTATGGCTACACCTTC.

This clone turned up a few times. This chain connects TRBV28 to TRBJ1-5; D call uncertain. The CDR3 covers 13 residues. CDR1 is MDHEN and CDR2 is SYDVKM in the germline V gene. V lost 7 bases, J lost 3 bases, and 10 bases lay in between. CDR3 nucleotide sequence: TGTGCCAGCATTCCTCAGTACAATCAGCCCCAGCATTTT. This translates into CASIPQYNQPQHF.

The gene calls are TRBV7-6 and TRBJ2-1; no reliable D call. The germline CDR1 and CDR2 sequences are SGHVS and FNYEAQ. The germline V and J ends were trimmed by 5 bases and 6 bases, with 20 bases remaining between them. This CDR3 has 16 amino acids. CDR3 sequence: CASSPLGPFSGNEQFF. In DNA, the CDR3 is TGTGCCAGCAGCCCTCTTGGCCCTTTCTCGGGCAATGAGCAGTTCTTC.

This clone was recorded a few times. Written as DNA, the CDR3 is TGTGCCATCAGTATGGCAGAGAACTATGGCTACACCTTC. Translating gives CAISMAENYGYTF. The chain links TRBV10-3 to TRBJ1-2, with D uncertain. There are 13 residues in the CDR3. CDR1 is ENHRY, CDR2 SYGVKD, per germline. V gave up 5 bases and J gave up 2 bases, with 9 bases separating them.

The J gene is TRBJ1-1, the V gene TRBV19; D may be TRBD1 (5 bases). CDR3 length: 16 amino acids. Deletions cut 5 bases from V and 4 bases from J, with 20 bases between. Germline V gene data show CDR1 as LNHDA and CDR2 as SQIVND (reference sequence). Written as DNA, the CDR3 is TGTGCCAGTAGTCCGCGGACACCTCGTTCGGGCACTGAAGCTTTCTTT. Protein sequence: CASSPRTPRSGTEAFF.

The rearrangement uses TRBV7-8 and TRBJ1-3; D ambiguous. Trimming cost V 3 bases and J 3 bases, with 3 bases left between them. Germline assignment: CDR1 SGHVS and CDR2 FQNEAQ. This CDR3 is built from 12 residues. The DNA for the CDR3 is TGTGCCAGCAGCTTCAGTGGAAACACCATATATTTT. Translating it yields CASSFSGNTIYF.

Here the CDR3 reads CASSSATDTQYF. DNA for the CDR3: TGTGCCAGCAGTTCGGCCACAGATACGCAGTATTTT. The chain links TRBV7-2 to TRBJ2-3; D not resolved. The CDR3 is made up of 12 amino acids. Trimming stripped 6 bases from V and 2 bases from J, with 6 bases between. Per the germline V gene, CDR1 is SGHTA and CDR2 is FQGNSA.

The CDR3 loop is CASSQDGAGRNTIYF. The CDR3 DNA sequence: TGCGCCAGCAGCCAAGATGGTGCAGGGAGAAACACCATATATTTT. This chain connects TRBV4-3 to TRBJ1-3; the D gene is possibly TRBD1 (5 bases). Germline loops: CDR1 LGHNA, CDR2 YSLEER. The CDR3 length is 15 residues. V gave up 0 bases and J gave up 5 bases, with 11 bases separating them.

This clone occurred once. The rearrangement uses TRBV9 and TRBJ1-3; D gene ambiguous. Per germline, CDR1 SGDLS and CDR2 YYNGEE. Trimming shortened V by 5 bases and J by 2 bases, and 8 bases separated the two germline ends. The CDR3 runs to 13 residues. This CDR3 is CASSREAGNTIYF. The CDR3 nucleotides read TGTGCCAGCAGTAGGGAAGCTGGAAACACCATATATTTT.

The chain combines TRBV4-3 with TRBJ1-3, with D hard to call. Per the germline V gene, CDR1 is LGHNA and CDR2 is YSLEER. The V gene lost 0 bases and the J gene lost 4 bases, with 4 bases spanning the gap. The CDR3 covers 13 residues. For the CDR3, the DNA is TGCGCCAGCAGCCAAGATCCCGGAAACACCATATATTTT. It is translated as CASSQDPGNTIYF.

The CDR3 sequence is CASSLYTANYGYTF. The CDR3 DNA reads TGTGCCAGCAGCTTATATACAGCAAACTATGGCTACACCTTC. V is TRBV7-8 and J is TRBJ1-2, with D unclear. Trimming took 2 bases from V and 2 from J, leaving 9 bases between them. CDR1 and CDR2 (germline): SGHVS, FQNEAQ. The CDR3 has 14 amino acids.

The chain has TRBV5-1 and TRBJ2-7, with a possible D match to TRBD1 (5 bases). Germline-derived CDR1 and CDR2 are SGHRS and YFSETQ. Between the trimmed V and J ends, which lost 4 bases and 2 bases, there was a span of 13 bases. This CDR3 contains 14 residues. CDR3 DNA sequence: TGCGCCAGCAGCCCTTTTCCAGGGACCTACGAGCAGTACTTC. Translated, it gives CASSPFPGTYEQYF. Filled out from reference TRBV5-1 and TRBJ2-7, the complete variable domain reads KAGVTQTPRYLIKTRGQQVTLSCSPISGHRSVSWYQQTPGQGLQFLFEYFSETQRNKGNFPGRFSGRQFSNSRSEMNVSTLELGDSALYLCASSPFPGTYEQYFGPGTRLTVT.

This chain links TRBV7-6 with TRBJ2-2, with D hard to call. Germline CDR1 and CDR2: SGHVS and FNYEAQ. V lost 4 bases, J lost 4 bases, and 7 bases lay in between. The CDR3 has 13 amino acids. For the CDR3, the DNA is TGTGCCAGCAGCTCAGACGGCACCGGGGAGCTGTTTTTT. It specifies CASSSDGTGELFF.

V gene TRBV6-1 combines with J gene TRBJ1-3; TRBD1 might be the D (5 bases). Trimming took 2 bases from V and 0 from J, leaving 14 bases between them. The germline V gene encodes CDR1 MNHNS and CDR2 SASEGT. This CDR3 comprises 17 residues. The CDR3 nucleotides read TGTGCCAGCAGTGAAAGCCCCGGGACGGACTCTGGAAACACCATATATTTT. Encoded protein: CASSESPGTDSGNTIYF.

This chain links TRBV4-2 with TRBJ2-1, with 10 bases identical to TRBD1. Losses at the gene ends were 5 bases for V and 10 bases for J; bases not matched to a gene: 14. The CDR3 has 16 amino acids. The V gene's germline CDR1 is LGHNA and CDR2 YNFKEQ. CDR3 DNA sequence: TGTGCCAGCAGCATAAATCCGGGACAGGGGTGGAACGAGCAGTTCTTC. Encoded protein: CASSINPGQGWNEQFF.